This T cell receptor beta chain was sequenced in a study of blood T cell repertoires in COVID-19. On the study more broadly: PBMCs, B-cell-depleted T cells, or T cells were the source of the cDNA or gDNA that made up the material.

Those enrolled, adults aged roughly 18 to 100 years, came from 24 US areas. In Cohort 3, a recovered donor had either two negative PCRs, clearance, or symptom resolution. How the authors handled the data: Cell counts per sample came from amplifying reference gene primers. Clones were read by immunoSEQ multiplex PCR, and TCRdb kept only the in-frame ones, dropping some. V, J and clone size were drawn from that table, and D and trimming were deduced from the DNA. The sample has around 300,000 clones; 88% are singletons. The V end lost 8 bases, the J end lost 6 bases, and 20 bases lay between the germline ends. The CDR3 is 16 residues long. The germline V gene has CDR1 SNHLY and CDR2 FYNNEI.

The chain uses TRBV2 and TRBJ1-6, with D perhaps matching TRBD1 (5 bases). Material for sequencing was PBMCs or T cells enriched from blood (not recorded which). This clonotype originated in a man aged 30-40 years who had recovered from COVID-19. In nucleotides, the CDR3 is TGTGCCAGCTCCCTAACGGGTTCAGGGTCTAATTCACCCCTCCACTTT. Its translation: CASSLTGSGSNSPLHF.